This T cell receptor (beta chain) was sequenced during a study of blood T cell repertoires in COVID-19. The wider study: PBMCs, B-cell-depleted T cells, or T cells were the source of the cDNA or gDNA that made up the material.

The data were produced by immunoSEQ multiplex PCR, yet TCRdb's version contains in-frame clones alone and is incomplete. The sample holds about 150,000 clones; around 81% are singletons and the top ten take approximately 11%. The CDR3 loop spans 15 amino acids. V lost 1 base to trimming and J lost 0 bases, with 7 bases between them. Germline V gene sequence: CDR1 SGHTA, CDR2 FQGNSA. Sequenced material: peripheral blood. The sequence was obtained from a man between 65 and 85 years old with active or convalescent COVID-19. The genes are TRBV7-2 and TRBJ2-1; no firm D call. This CDR3 reads CASSLGSSSYNEQFF. In DNA form, the CDR3 reads TGTGCCAGCAGCTTAGGATCCAGCTCCTACAATGAGCAGTTCTTC.